This T cell receptor beta chain emerged from a study of T cell responses to AZD1222 COVID-19 vaccine. About the study: Samples with a second dose at about 4 or about 12 weeks were pooled together.

Findings and limits, study-wide: At 160-218 and 743-854, vaccine-associated CD4 TCRs were dominant, and they spanned spike. The donors showed a predominance of white British ancestry and of females, with possible underestimation of clonal diversity.

CDR1 and CDR2 from the germline V gene are KGHDR and SFDVKD. The CDR3 extends over 15 amino acids. V shed 4 bases, J shed 8 bases, and the junction held 9 bases outside the gene matches. Here immunoSEQ multiplex PCR was the method, and the copy in TCRdb shows in-frame clones only, minus some. The sample yields 150,000 or so clones, 80% to 95% seen once. Details on this clone: Its antigen is still unknown.

This specimen was peripheral blood, taken on day 0 of AZD1222 vaccination. This sequence originates from an adult in good health. The chain recombines TRBV24-1 with TRBJ2-1, with 8 bases matching TRBD2. As DNA, the CDR3 is TGTGCCACCAGTGAGGGCGGGAGGCCTTGGGATGAGCAGTTCTTC. Protein: CATSEGGRPWDEQFF.